This section outlines one TCR beta chain sequence together with its context. This entry belongs to a study of cytomegalovirus exposure and HLA in healthy donors. PCR was performed using 60 Vbeta and 13 Jbeta primers. Sequenced by immunoSEQ multiplex PCR; TCRdb stores in-frame clones only, minus some. The top ten clones hold roughly 14% of a sample with tens of thousands of clones, more than 75% of them seen once. Losses at the gene ends were 0 bases for V and 4 bases for J; bases not matched to a gene: 1. CDR3 length: 16 residues. The germline V gene has CDR1 LGHNA and CDR2 YNFKEQ. The TCR sequence derives from a woman aged 40 to 50 in good health and CMV-seropositive. The sequenced material came from PBMCs. The chain joins TRBV4-2 to TRBJ2-1; 12 nucleotides agree with TRBD2. The CDR3 protein is CASSQDGTSGYNEQFF. CDR3 coding DNA: TGTGCCAGCAGCCAAGATGGGACTAGCGGGTACAATGAGCAGTTCTTC.